These 18 T cell receptor beta chains were sequenced from one sample in a study of cytomegalovirus exposure and HLA in healthy donors. The PCR was carried out with 60 Vbeta primers and 13 Jbeta primers. Here immunoSEQ multiplex PCR was the method, and the copy in TCRdb shows in-frame clones only, minus some. The sample yields 160,000 or so clones, around 80% seen once. Sequences were obtained from PBMCs. These receptors all stem from a woman aged 45-65 years in good health and CMV-seronegative.

This chain joins TRBV30 and TRBJ2-3, with TRBD2 identical over 14 bases. Germline trimming cut 2 bases from V and 9 bases from J; bases unmatched to any gene: 7. CDR1 is GTSNPN and CDR2 is SVGIG in the germline V gene (reference sequence). The CDR3 sequence is 15 residues long. The CDR3 loop reads CAWSSGTSGGPTQYF. CDR3 sequence (DNA): TGTGCCTGGAGTTCCGGGACTAGCGGGGGACCAACGCAGTATTTT.

The chain joins TRBV18 to TRBJ2-5; TRBD2 matches 13 bases. The CDR3 has 19 residues. V lost 4 bases and J lost 4; bases outside the gene matches: 15. Germline-derived CDR1 and CDR2 are KGHSH and LQKENI. The CDR3 is CASSRDFLGLAGTGETQYF. As DNA, the CDR3 is TGTGCCAGCTCACGAGACTTTCTGGGACTAGCGGGGACAGGAGAGACCCAGTACTTC.

This clone came up a few times. CDR3 sequence (DNA): TGTGCCAGCAGTGAAGAGGACAGGGGCACAGATACGCAGTATTTT. Protein: CASSEEDRGTDTQYF. The chain couples TRBV6-1 to TRBJ2-3; 8 positions match TRBD1. Per the germline V gene, CDR1 is MNHNS and CDR2 is SASEGT. The CDR3 runs to 15 residues. J lost 1 base, V lost 1 base, and 1 base had no gene match.

This rearrangement joins TRBV15 to TRBJ2-2, with TRBD1 matching over 8 bases. The germline gives CDR1 LNHNV, CDR2 YYDKDF (reference sequence). Trimming cost V 2 bases and J 4 bases; bases outside gene matches: 6. The CDR3 loop spans 16 amino acids. The CDR3 DNA sequence: TGTGCCACCAGCAGATTCGGGACAGGAGGCACCGGGGAGCTGTTTTTT. Its protein is CATSRFGTGGTGELFF.

The gene calls are TRBV7-4 and TRBJ2-7; 13 bases line up with TRBD2. The V gene end was trimmed by 3 bases and the J gene end by 2 bases; junction bases not matched to a gene: 10. The CDR3 runs to 18 residues. The germline V gene has CDR1 SGHVT and CDR2 SQSDAQ. The CDR3 protein is CASSFTPTSGRTTYEQYF. CDR3 sequence (DNA): TGTGCCAGCAGCTTTACTCCGACTAGCGGGAGGACTACCTACGAGCAGTACTTC.

The rearrangement joins TRBV15 to TRBJ1-2; the D is unclear. V lost 0 bases and J 4 bases, leaving 15 bases between the germline ends. The CDR3 runs 16 residues. Germline V gene lookup returns CDR1 LNHNV and CDR2 YYDKDF (reference sequence). CDR3 bases: TGTGCCACCAGCAGAGATTACGCAGGTGTCACCTATGGCTACACCTTC. As protein: CATSRDYAGVTYGYTF.

J is TRBJ2-7 and V is TRBV27; 12 bases align to TRBD1. CDR3 length: 16 amino acids. Looked up from germline, CDR1 is MNHEY and CDR2 is SMNVEV (reference sequence). V shed 4 bases, J shed 3 bases, and the junction held 7 bases outside the gene matches. The CDR3: CASSWLGTGGGYEQYF. The DNA of the CDR3 is TGTGCCAGCAGTTGGTTGGGGACAGGGGGCGGCTACGAGCAGTACTTC.

The chain is built from TRBV5-4 and TRBJ2-3; TRBD2 matches at 8 bases. This CDR3 spans 16 amino acids. V lost 0 bases and J lost 0; bases outside the gene matches: 3. CDR1 is SGHNT, CDR2 YYREEE, per germline (reference sequence). The CDR3 protein is CASSLGTSRSTDTQYF. In DNA, the CDR3 is TGTGCCAGCAGCTTGGGGACTAGCCGCAGCACAGATACGCAGTATTTT.

The chain's CDR3 is CASGAGESEKLFF. The CDR3 DNA reads TGTGCCAGCGGCGCAGGGGAGTCCGAAAAACTGTTTTTT. The rearrangement uses TRBV28 and TRBJ1-4; D might be TRBD1 (6 bases). The CDR3 loop spans 13 amino acids. Per germline, CDR1 MDHEN and CDR2 SYDVKM. V was trimmed by 8 bases and J by 8 bases, leaving 15 bases between them.

This clone appeared a few times. The chain recombines TRBV6-1 with TRBJ1-5; 10 nucleotides agree with TRBD1. Per germline, CDR1 MNHNS and CDR2 SASEGT. This CDR3 has 11 amino acids. DNA for the CDR3: TGTGTGACAGGGGGCCTTCAGCCCCAGCATTTT. Protein sequence: CVTGGLQPQHF.

There are a few counts of this clone. V and J are TRBV7-2 and TRBJ2-5; TRBD2 aligns across 9 bases. There are 15 residues in the CDR3. The germline gives CDR1 SGHTA, CDR2 FQGNSA. J was trimmed by 4 bases and V by 1 base; bases with no gene match: 4. For the CDR3, the DNA is TGTGCCAGCAGCTTAGTCCGGACTAGCGTAGAGACCCAGTACTTC. Its translation is CASSLVRTSVETQYF.

The V and J genes are TRBV6-5 and TRBJ1-1; D gene uncertain. The germline CDR1 and CDR2 sequences are MNHEY and SVGAGI. The CDR3 runs 14 residues. V was clipped by 1 base and J by 3 bases, with 9 bases between them. DNA for the CDR3: TGTGCCAGCAGTTACTTGGTCGTAGACACTGAAGCTTTCTTT. This sequence encodes CASSYLVVDTEAFF.

The chain carries TRBV5-6 and TRBJ2-5; TRBD2 matches 8 bases. J lost 4 bases, V lost 1 base, and 15 bases had no gene match. CDR3 length equals 18 residues. Germline lookup yields CDR1 SGHDT and CDR2 YYEEEE. Here the CDR3 reads CASSLFVPGGPSGETQYF. In DNA form, the CDR3 reads TGTGCCAGCAGCTTGTTTGTCCCGGGAGGGCCTAGTGGAGAGACCCAGTACTTC.

Comments on this clone: The sample has other DNA sequences that encode this CDR3 too. This sequence joins TRBV5-1 and TRBJ2-3; 8 bases fit TRBD1. This CDR3 has 15 amino acids. The germline V gene has CDR1 SGHRS and CDR2 YFSETQ. The V segment lost 0 bases and the J segment 6 bases; nucleotides outside the gene matches: 6. The CDR3 loop is CASSLGTGNTDTQYF. The DNA for the CDR3 is TGCGCCAGCAGCTTGGGGACAGGGAATACTGATACGCAGTATTTT.

The J gene is TRBJ2-5, the V gene TRBV5-1; the D is unclear. The end of the DNA fits TRBJ2-7 better, so the J call may be wrong. The germline gives CDR1 SGHRS, CDR2 YFSETQ. This CDR3 spans 15 amino acids. The CDR3 is CASSLAVGTDYEQYF. The CDR3, as DNA: TGCGCCAGCAGCTTGGCTGTGGGAACGGACTACGAGCAGTACTTC.

V and J are TRBV6-6 and TRBJ2-4, with no clear D. Per germline, CDR1 MNHNY and CDR2 SVGAGI (reference sequence). The CDR3 totals 13 residues. The ends were cut back, 0 bases at V and 9 bases at J, with 9 bases in the middle. CDR3 nucleotide sequence: TGTGCCAGCAGTTACTCCTCTAGTTCCATTCAGTACTTC. This encodes CASSYSSSSIQYF.

This chain connects TRBV11-2 to TRBJ2-1, with a tentative D call TRBD2 (6 bases). Between the trimmed V and J ends, which lost 6 bases and 4 bases, there was a span of 10 bases. There are 13 residues in the CDR3. Looked up from germline, CDR1 is SGHAT and CDR2 is FQNNGV. The CDR3 here is CASSTGTYNEQFF. For the CDR3, the DNA is TGTGCCAGCAGTACTGGGACTTACAATGAGCAGTTCTTC.

This chain links TRBV19 with TRBJ1-2, with a tentative D call TRBD1 (5 bases). This CDR3 region has 14 residues. From germline, CDR1 is LNHDA and CDR2 SQIVND (reference sequence). V was cut by 3 bases and J by 2 bases, with 10 bases left in between. CDR3 residues: CASSIWGVNYGYTF. The DNA of the CDR3 is TGTGCCAGTAGTATTTGGGGGGTCAACTATGGCTACACCTTC.